The 19 T cell receptor beta chains listed next were all sequenced from one sample in a study of T cell clonotyping in hematopoietic cell transplantation. Generated by immunoSEQ multiplex PCR, the TCRdb table keeps only in-frame clones and is missing some. Among 5,500 to 6,000 clones listed, about 84% were seen once. Time point reported: recipient sample about 28 days before transplant, after cytoreduction. Specimen: peripheral blood mononuclear cells, collected before stem cell transplant. Receptor source: a woman aged 50 to 65 with acute myeloid leukemia. Some clones in this sample may be carry-over from other donors' samples.

This clone was seen once. The chain links TRBV4-3 to TRBJ2-1; the D gene could be TRBD1 or TRBD2 (5 bases each). CDR1 is LGHNA, CDR2 YSLEER, per germline. Trimming took off 0 bases at V and 6 bases at J, with 12 bases between the two ends. The CDR3 is 15 residues long. CDR3 nucleotides: TGCGCCAGCAGCCAAGATTGGGACCTATCCAATGAGCAGTTCTTC. It yields the protein CASSQDWDLSNEQFF.

This clone was seen a few times. This chain links TRBV7-2 with TRBJ2-5; the D is unclear. Germline V CDR1 and CDR2: SGHTA, FQGNSA. The germline V and J ends were trimmed by 7 bases and 5 bases, with 14 bases remaining between them. CDR3 size: 13 residues. The CDR3 spells CASTLTSGETQYF. DNA for the CDR3: TGTGCCAGCACCCTGACTTCTGGGGAGACCCAGTACTTC.

The chain carries TRBV21-1 and TRBJ1-5; TRBD1, as called in the table, went unchecked against the DNA. TRBV21-1 is labeled a pseudogene. The CDR3 loop spans 18 amino acids. The CDR3 DNA follows: TGTGCCAGGAGCCGGGACAGGGATGAGGGGGTAAGCAATCAGCCCCAGCATTTT. It yields the protein CARSRDRDEGVSNQPQHF.

This chain joins TRBV7-2 and TRBJ2-7; TRBD1 matches at 9 bases. The CDR3 extends over 15 amino acids. J gave up 5 bases and V 6 bases, and 11 bases lay outside the gene matches. CDR1 SGHTA and CDR2 FQGNSA come from the germline V gene. CDR3 protein: CASRLTGTGYDEQYF. The DNA for the CDR3 is TGTGCCAGCAGGCTGACCGGGACAGGGTATGACGAGCAGTACTTC. The variable domain in full, completed from reference TRBV7-2 and TRBJ2-7, reads GAGVSQSPSNKVTEKGKDVELRCDPISGHTALYWYRQSLGQGLEFLIYFQGNSAPDKSGLPSDRFSAERTGGSVSTLTIQRTQQEDSAVYLCASRLTGTGYDEQYFGPGTRLTVT.

The V gene is TRBV7-9, the J gene TRBJ2-3, with TRBD2 identical over 7 bases. The CDR3 is 14 residues long. J lost 1 base, V lost 3 bases, and 1 base had no gene match. CDR1 is SEHNR and CDR2 is FQNEAQ in the germline V gene (reference sequence). The chain's CDR3 is CASSFTSGTDTQYF. As DNA, the CDR3 is TGTGCCAGCAGCTTTACTAGCGGCACAGATACGCAGTATTTT.

The chain is built from TRBV13 and TRBJ2-2, with D possibly TRBD1 on 6 matching bases. This CDR3 comprises 15 residues. Germline V CDR1 and CDR2: PRHDT, FYEKMQ (reference sequence). V shed 1 base and J shed 1 base, with 7 bases lying between them. CDR3 sequence reads: CASSLAGQNTGELFF. The CDR3 DNA follows: TGTGCCAGCAGCTTAGCGGGACAGAACACCGGGGAGCTGTTTTTT.

In this sample, this clone turned up once. The chain employs TRBV7-6 and TRBJ1-6; D unclear. Germline CDR1 reads SGHVS; CDR2 reads FNYEAQ. This CDR3 is 13 amino acids long. The V end was cut by 1 base, the J end by 9 bases, with 7 bases between. Here the CDR3 DNA reads TGTGCCAGCAGCTTAGAAGGTGGTTCACCCCTCCACTTT. Translation: CASSLEGGSPLHF.

This clone was counted between two and nine times. The rearrangement uses TRBV7-2 and TRBJ2-1, with D possibly TRBD2 on 6 matching bases. Germline loops: CDR1 SGHTA, CDR2 FQGNSA. V lost 2 bases, J lost 4 bases, and 12 bases lay in between. The CDR3 length is 15 residues. The CDR3 loop reads CASSLTSRPYNEQFF. The CDR3 DNA reads as TGTGCCAGCAGCTTAACTAGCCGTCCTTACAATGAGCAGTTCTTC.

The rearrangement joins TRBV29-1 to TRBJ1-5; D gene uncertain. V was cut by 5 bases and J by 7 bases, with 9 bases left in between. The CDR3 runs 11 residues. The germline V gene has CDR1 SQVTM and CDR2 ANQGSEA. As DNA, the CDR3 is TGCAGCGTTTGTGTATTACAGCCCCAGCATTTT. Its translation: CSVCVLQPQHF. Full variable domain (remainder filled in from reference TRBV29-1 and TRBJ1-5): SAVISQKPSRDICQRGTSLTIQCQVDSQVTMMFWYRQQPGQSLTLIATANQGSEATYESGFVIDKFPISRPNLTFSTLTVSNMSPEDSSIYLCSVCVLQPQHFGDGTRLSIL.

The chain combines TRBV4-3 with TRBJ1-1; TRBD1 might be the D (5 bases). Between the trimmed V and J ends, which lost 1 base and 3 bases, there was a span of 9 bases. Germline V gene data show CDR1 as LGHNA and CDR2 as YSLEER. The CDR3 runs 14 residues. The DNA for the CDR3 is TGCGCCAGCAGCCAAGGGGGCGCGGACACTGAAGCTTTCTTT. It is translated as CASSQGGADTEAFF.

The genes are TRBV10-3 and TRBJ2-7; TRBD1 agrees at 8 bases. The CDR3 totals 15 residues. CDR1 is ENHRY and CDR2 is SYGVKD in the germline V gene. Germline trimming cut 3 bases from V and 5 bases from J; bases unmatched to any gene: 9. The CDR3 here is CAISDASDRGHEQYF. The CDR3 DNA sequence: TGTGCCATCAGTGATGCATCAGACAGGGGTCACGAGCAGTACTTC.

This clone was observed a handful of times. The chain links TRBV5-4 to TRBJ2-7; tentatively, D is TRBD1 (6 bases). The CDR3 loop spans 13 amino acids. The germline V and J ends were trimmed by 3 bases and 7 bases, with 14 bases remaining between them. Per the germline V gene, CDR1 is SGHNT and CDR2 is YYREEE (reference sequence). The DNA of the CDR3 is TGTGCCAGCAGCTCCAAGGGGGTGGAAGAGCAGTACTTC. Translated, it gives CASSSKGVEEQYF.

V and J are TRBV29-1 and TRBJ2-1, with 7 bases fitting TRBD1. J lost 6 bases, V lost 3 bases, and 11 bases had no gene match. The germline CDR1 and CDR2 sequences are SQVTM and ANQGSEA. This CDR3 spans 15 amino acids. The DNA of the CDR3 is TGCAGCGTTGACCTCGCAGGGGGTCGAAGCAATGAGCAGTTCTTC. This sequence encodes CSVDLAGGRSNEQFF.

This clone appeared a single time. The rearrangement links TRBV27 to TRBJ2-5; 8 nucleotides match TRBD1. The germline V gene has CDR1 MNHEY and CDR2 SMNVEV (reference sequence). J gave up 3 bases and V 2 bases, and 8 bases lay outside the gene matches. The CDR3 has 16 residues. The CDR3 DNA sequence: TGTGCCAGCAGTTTAGCCCTCCGGACAGGGAAAGAGACCCAGTACTTC. It is translated as CASSLALRTGKETQYF.

This clone has just a few counts. This sequence joins TRBV10-1 and TRBJ2-6, with D tentatively TRBD1 (6 bases). The V gene lost 5 bases and the J gene lost 0 bases, with 14 bases spanning the gap. This CDR3 has 17 amino acids. The germline V gene encodes CDR1 WNHNN and CDR2 SYGVQD (reference sequence). The CDR3 DNA reads TGCGCCAGCAGTAACAGGGCCTCGAGCTCTGGGGCCAACGTCCTGACTTTC. This sequence encodes CASSNRASSSGANVLTF.

Concerning this clone itself: The same CDR3 is also encoded by other DNA sequences in this sample. The chain couples TRBV19 to TRBJ1-1, with a weak D call TRBD1 (5 bases). The CDR3 totals 13 residues. Germline V lookup: CDR1 LNHDA, CDR2 SQIVND (reference sequence). Between the trimmed V and J ends, which lost 1 base and 5 bases, there was a span of 8 bases. The CDR3: CASSIGGGTEAFF. The CDR3 nucleotides read TGTGCCAGTAGTATAGGCGGGGGGACTGAAGCTTTCTTT.

The chain recombines TRBV6-1 with TRBJ2-5; unclear D gene. There are 15 residues in the CDR3. CDR1 MNHNS and CDR2 SASEGT come from the germline V gene. Trimming left V 0 bases short and J 0 bases short, with 8 bases between. CDR3 in amino acids: CASSEASVYQETQYF. For the CDR3, the DNA is TGTGCCAGCAGTGAAGCGTCAGTGTACCAAGAGACCCAGTACTTC.

The CDR3 coding sequence is TGTGCCAGCAGCTTTCATAACAATGAGCAGTTCTTC. Its translation is CASSFHNNEQFF. The J gene is TRBJ2-1, the V gene TRBV11-2; D remains ambiguous. The CDR3 covers 12 residues. CDR1 is SGHAT, CDR2 FQNNGV, per germline. V was cut by 3 bases and J by 5 bases, with 5 bases left in between. The full variable domain, rest sourced from reference TRBV11-2 and TRBJ2-1, is EAGVAQSPRYKIIEKRQSVAFWCNPISGHATLYWYQQILGQGPKLLIQFQNNGVVDDSQLPKDRFSAERLKGVDSTLKIQPAKLEDSAVYLCASSFHNNEQFFGPGTRLTVL.

This clone appeared once. V and J are TRBV2 and TRBJ2-1; the match to TRBD2 covers 9 bases. J gave up 4 bases and V 4 bases, and 5 bases lay outside the gene matches. Germline V CDR1 and CDR2: SNHLY, FYNNEI. The CDR3 covers 15 residues. The CDR3 sequence is CASSGGLAGYNEQFF. CDR3 nucleotides: TGTGCCAGCAGTGGAGGTCTAGCGGGGTACAATGAGCAGTTCTTC.